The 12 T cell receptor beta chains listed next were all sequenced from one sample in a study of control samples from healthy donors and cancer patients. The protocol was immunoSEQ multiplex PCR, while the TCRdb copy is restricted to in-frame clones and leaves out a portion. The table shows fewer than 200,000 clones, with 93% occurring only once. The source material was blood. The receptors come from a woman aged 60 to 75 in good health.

CDR3 residues: CASSLGAGPLRETQYF. DNA for the CDR3: TGTGCCAGCAGCTTAGGCGCGGGGCCTTTGCGGGAGACCCAGTACTTC. The rearrangement links TRBV7-2 to TRBJ2-5, with a weak D call TRBD2 (6 bases). From germline, CDR1 is SGHTA and CDR2 FQGNSA. The CDR3 length is 16 residues. Between the trimmed V and J ends, which lost 1 base and 5 bases, there was a span of 17 bases. Together with reference TRBV7-2 and TRBJ2-5, the CDR3 gives the full variable domain: GAGVSQSPSNKVTEKGKDVELRCDPISGHTALYWYRQSLGQGLEFLIYFQGNSAPDKSGLPSDRFSAERTGGSVSTLTIQRTQQEDSAVYLCASSLGAGPLRETQYFGPGTRLLVL.

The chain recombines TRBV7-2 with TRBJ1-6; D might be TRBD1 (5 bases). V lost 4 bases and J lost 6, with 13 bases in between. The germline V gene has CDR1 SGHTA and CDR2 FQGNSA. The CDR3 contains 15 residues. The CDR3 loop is CASSSGRWINSPLHF. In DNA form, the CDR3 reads TGTGCCAGCAGCTCGGGACGGTGGATTAATTCACCCCTCCACTTT.

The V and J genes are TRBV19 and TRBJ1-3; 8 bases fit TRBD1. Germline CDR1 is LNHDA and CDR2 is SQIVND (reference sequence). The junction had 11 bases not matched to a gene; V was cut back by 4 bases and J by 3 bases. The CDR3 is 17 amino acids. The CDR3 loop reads CASSTWQGASSGNTIYF. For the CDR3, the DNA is TGTGCCAGTAGTACGTGGCAGGGGGCGTCAAGTGGAAACACCATATATTTT.

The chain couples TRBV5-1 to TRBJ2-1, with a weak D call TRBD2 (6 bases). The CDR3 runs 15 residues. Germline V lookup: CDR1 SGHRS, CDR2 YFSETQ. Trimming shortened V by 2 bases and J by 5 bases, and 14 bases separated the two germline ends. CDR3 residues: CASSFSAGLNNEQFF. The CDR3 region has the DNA TGCGCCAGCAGCTTTAGTGCGGGGTTGAACAATGAGCAGTTCTTC. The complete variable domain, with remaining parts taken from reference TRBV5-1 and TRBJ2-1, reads KAGVTQTPRYLIKTRGQQVTLSCSPISGHRSVSWYQQTPGQGLQFLFEYFSETQRNKGNFPGRFSGRQFSNSRSEMNVSTLELGDSALYLCASSFSAGLNNEQFFGPGTRLTVL.

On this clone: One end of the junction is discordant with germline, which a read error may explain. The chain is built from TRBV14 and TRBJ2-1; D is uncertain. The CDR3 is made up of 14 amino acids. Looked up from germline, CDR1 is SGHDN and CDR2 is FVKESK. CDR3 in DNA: TGTGCCGGCAGCCAAGATCTTGGCGACAATGAGCAGTTCTTC. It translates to CAGSQDLGDNEQFF. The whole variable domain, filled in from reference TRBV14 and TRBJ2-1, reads EAGVTQFPSHSVIEKGQTVTLRCDPISGHDNLYWYRRVMGKEIKFLLHFVKESKQDESGMPNNRFLAERTGGTYSTLKVQPAELEDSGVYFCAGSQDLGDNEQFFGPGTRLTVL.

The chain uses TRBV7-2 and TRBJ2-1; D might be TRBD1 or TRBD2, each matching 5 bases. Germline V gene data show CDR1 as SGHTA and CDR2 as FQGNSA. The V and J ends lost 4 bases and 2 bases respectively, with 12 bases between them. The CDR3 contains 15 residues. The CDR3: CASSYRDGAYNEQFF. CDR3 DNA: TGTGCCAGCAGCTACCGGGACGGTGCCTACAATGAGCAGTTCTTC.

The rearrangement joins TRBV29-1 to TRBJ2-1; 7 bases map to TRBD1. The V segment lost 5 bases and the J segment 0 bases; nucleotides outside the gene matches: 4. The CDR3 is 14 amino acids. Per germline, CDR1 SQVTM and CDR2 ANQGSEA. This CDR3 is CSVRQGTSYNEQFF. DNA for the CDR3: TGCAGCGTTCGACAGGGAACCTCCTACAATGAGCAGTTCTTC.

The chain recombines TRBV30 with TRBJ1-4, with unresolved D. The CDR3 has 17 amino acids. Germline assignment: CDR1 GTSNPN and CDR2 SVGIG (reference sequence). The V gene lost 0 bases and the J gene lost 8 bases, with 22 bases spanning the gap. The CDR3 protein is CAWSVLSPEPANEKLFF. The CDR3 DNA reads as TGTGCCTGGAGTGTACTTTCCCCCGAGCCCGCGAACGAAAAACTGTTTTTT.

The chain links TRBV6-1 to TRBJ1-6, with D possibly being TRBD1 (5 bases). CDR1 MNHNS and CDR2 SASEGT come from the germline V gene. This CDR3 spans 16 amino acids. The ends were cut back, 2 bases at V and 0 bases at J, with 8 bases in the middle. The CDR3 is CASSERDRSYNSPLHF. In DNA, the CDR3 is TGTGCCAGCAGTGAAAGGGACCGCTCCTATAATTCACCCCTCCACTTT.

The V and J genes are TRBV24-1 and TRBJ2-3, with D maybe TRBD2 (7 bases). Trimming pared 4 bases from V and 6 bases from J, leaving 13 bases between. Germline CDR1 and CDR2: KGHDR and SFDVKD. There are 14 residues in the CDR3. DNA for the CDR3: TGTGCCACCAGTGACGCGGGGGCGGGCGATACGCAGTATTTT. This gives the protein CATSDAGAGDTQYF.

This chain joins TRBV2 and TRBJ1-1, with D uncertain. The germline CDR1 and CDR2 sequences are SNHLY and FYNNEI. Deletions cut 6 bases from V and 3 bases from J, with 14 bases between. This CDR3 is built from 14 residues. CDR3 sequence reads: CASSGVDLDTEAFF. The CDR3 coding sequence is TGTGCCAGCAGCGGGGTGGACTTAGACACTGAAGCTTTCTTT.

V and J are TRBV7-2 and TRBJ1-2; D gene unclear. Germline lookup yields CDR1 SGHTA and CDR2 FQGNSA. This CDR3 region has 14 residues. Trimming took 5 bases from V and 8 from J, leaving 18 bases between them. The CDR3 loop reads CASSVSGLPSGYTF. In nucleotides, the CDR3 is TGTGCCAGCAGCGTTTCTGGCCTTCCCAGCGGCTACACCTTC.